The entry below gives a single TCR beta chain sequence along with its context. Sequencing was performed with immunoSEQ multiplex PCR; in TCRdb, only in-frame clones are kept and a portion is missing. The table lists about 82,000 clones, 96% of them singletons, with 0.3% to 0.45% in the top ten. The data derive from a study of technical replicates of blood from a few donors. V lost 4 bases to trimming and J lost 7 bases; unmatched junction nucleotides: 8. In germline, CDR1 is SGHTA, CDR2 FQGNSA. The CDR3 has 15 residues. V usage is TRBV7-2 and J usage is TRBJ2-4; 9 nucleotides agree with TRBD1. Sequenced material: T cells isolated from PBMCs. This TCR came from a human donor in good health. The CDR3 DNA reads as TGTGCCAGCAGCTATTCCGGGACAGGGAGGAACATTCAGTACTTC. Amino acids: CASSYSGTGRNIQYF.